Detailed here is one T cell receptor beta chain. This sample is drawn from a study of T cell repertoires in cytomegalovirus infection. Study in general: Public TCR beta signatures marked donors with CMV infection and the matching HLA.

This CDR3 has 15 amino acids. V was clipped by 6 bases and J by 3 bases; unmatched bases: 9. Per the germline V gene, CDR1 is MNHNS and CDR2 is SASEGT. TCRdb independently ran MiXCR on the reads; one entry per CDR3 protein. Here the sample spans about 150,000 distinct CDR3 sequences, less than 25% being singletons. The J gene is TRBJ2-7, the V gene TRBV6-1; 9 positions match TRBD1. Material for sequencing was PBMCs. The TCR was taken from a human donor in good health (CMV status not recorded). Some clones in this sample may be carry-over from other donors' samples. CDR3 nucleotide sequence: TGTGCCAGCAGACCAAACAGGGGGCACGACTACGAGCAGTACTTC. Translating gives CASRPNRGHDYEQYF.